This is a list of T cell receptor beta chains from one sample in a study of CD8+ T cells in alopecia areata. Assay used: immunoSEQ multiplex PCR; TCRdb lists only in-frame clones, some missing. The sample includes 90,000 to 100,000 clones, 61% of them seen just once. Material: CD8+ T cells sorted from blood, obtained at week 4, from a patient treated with tofacitinib. Receptors originate from a human donor with alopecia areata. Both conserved end residues are part of each CDR3. The D gene is left open where the match is weak.

>NA|TRBV4-1
CASSQGLGQNSPLHF
>NA|TRBV19
CASSMRAASRSYNEQFF
>NA|TRBV5-1
CASSLGYEQYF
>NA|TRBV25-1
CASRMNTEAFF
>NA|TRBV2
CASSEGEPPGITDTQYF
>TRBD2|TRBV25-1
CASSSGRLPYNEQFF
>NA|TRBV25-1
CASSESPHGVLFRDTQYF
>NA|TRBV7-8
CASSFRGDSPYEQYF
>NA|TRBV9
CASSGPSGVNGYTF
>TRBD2|TRBV4-3
CASSQDLAGGPDTQYF
>TRBD2|TRBV29-1
CSVELTSGGPNTDTQYF
>NA|TRBV4-3
CASSQEPGADTDTQYF
>TRBD2|TRBV5-1
CASSLAGLAGEETQYF
>NA|TRBV4-3
CASSQDLSWGSGGETQYF
>NA|TRBV4-3
CASSPLMNTEAFF
>NA|TRBV4-1
CASSQLNEQFF
>TRBD2|TRBV5-6
CASNYPGGPYADTQYF
>TRBD1|TRBV30
CAWADRGISTGELFF
>TRBD1|TRBV29-1
CSATQGATGNTIYF
>NA|TRBV4-1
CASSQDGGDTEAFF
>NA|TRBV5-6
CASSSGRAGPYSNQPQHF
>TRBD1|TRBV7-9
CASSGGQSYEQYF
>TRBD2|TRBV4-3
CASSQDHWTSGRGKFF
>NA|TRBV5-1
CASSLGEWQNYGYTF
>NA|TRBV15
CATSRDRVGSVNTEAFF
>NA|TRBV29-1
CSVEDLGRQKIKVEYGYTF
>TRBD1|TRBV13
CASSGGQTYTGGTEAFF
>NA|TRBV19
CASTGGYEQYF
>NA|TRBV30
CAWSSGDGDTQYF
>NA|TRBV29-1
CSVAAGLSGYTF
>NA|TRBV11-2
CASSLESGRDTQYF
>NA|TRBV4-1
CASSQVEGKNIQYF
>NA|TRBV27
CASSLGSGLDTEAFF
>NA|TRBV7-9
CASSFGGAAQETQYF
>NA|TRBV7-9
CASSSNRDLDEKLFF
>NA|TRBV27
CASSLVGISGNEQFF
>NA|TRBV4-1
CASSQGQSTDTQYF
>NA|TRBV11-1
CASSLAVNTEAFF
>NA|TRBV28
CASSSGAGANVLTF
>NA|TRBV21-1
CASSTRRGGYTF
>NA|TRBV5-4
CASSSPHTDTQYF
>NA|TRBV5-1
CASSFTTSYNEQFF
>NA|TRBV4-3
CASSEGDTQYF
>TRBD2|TRBV15
CATSRDRLAGEQYF
>TRBD2|TRBV2
CASSSGGAGVTQYF
>NA|TRBV5-6
CASSPGTGFYEQYF
>NA|TRBV27
CASSFIGSHQPQHF
>NA|TRBV28
CASSFIQGNEQFF
>NA|TRBV9
CASSSGRNTEAFF
>NA|TRBV28
CASSLGPVTDTQYF
>NA|TRBV13
CASSPWVFYNEQFF
>TRBD2|TRBV28
CASSPNVAGGPGRQFF
>NA|TRBV5-1
CASSPRLGQGFADTQYF
>NA|TRBV4-3
CASSQDRGNGETQYF
>TRBD1|TRBV5-1
CASSPSGGDRGRREQYF
>NA|TRBV4-3
CASSRDRGNTGELFF
>NA|TRBV10-2
CASSSTSNEQFF